This T cell receptor (beta chain) was retrieved from a study of T-cell reconstitution after alpha-beta-depleted transplantation in children. Study conclusions and caveats: The origin of alpha-beta T cells about two months after transplant was reportedly several hundred expanded graft clones. At day 60, the high TCRbeta diversity found in some patients originated from recipient T cells and thymic progenitors that had survived. At the one-year point after transplant, T-cell counts and TCRbeta diversity were found to come mostly from T cells that had been newly produced.

A library of TCRbeta sequences, prepared with unique molecular identifiers, was generated. TCRdb used MiXCR to reprocess the PCR reads, holding one entry per CDR3 protein. The sample has 98,000 or so distinct CDR3 sequences, 20% to 30% seen once. V shed 2 bases and J shed 8 bases, with 25 bases lying between them. This CDR3 comprises 19 residues. Germline CDR1 reads MNHEY; CDR2 reads SVGAGI. This clonotype was seen only a few times. Its antigen is unidentified. The rearrangement links TRBV6-5 to TRBJ1-6; a weak D match, TRBD1 (5 bases). This specimen was PBMCs, taken before TCRalphabeta/CD19-depleted stem cell transplant. The TCR was taken from a boy between 2 and 10 years old with acute lymphoblastic leukemia, due to receive a stem cell transplant. The CDR3 sequence: CASSYSFLARGSGYSPLHF. For the CDR3, the DNA is TGTGCCAGCAGTTACAGTTTCCTCGCGAGGGGATCTGGGTATTCACCCCTCCACTTT.